The present TCR beta chain was sequenced within a study of cytomegalovirus exposure and HLA in healthy donors. Overall study results and limits: There were three CMV-associated chains whose specificity for CMV antigens was confirmed in vitro.

Germline V gives CDR1 MNHNS, CDR2 SASEGT. The germline V and J ends were trimmed by 8 bases and 1 base, with 17 bases remaining between them. The CDR3 contains 15 residues. On this clone itself: Its antigen is undetermined.

The PCR ran on 60 Vbeta and 13 Jbeta primers. Assay used: immunoSEQ multiplex PCR; TCRdb lists only in-frame clones, some missing. Of fewer than 250,000 clones listed, around 87% were seen once; the top ten hold under 2%. The V and J genes are TRBV6-1 and TRBJ1-1, with a weak D call TRBD1 (6 bases). Source material: PBMCs. The receptor's source is a young woman in good health and CMV-seronegative. CDR3: CASPKIGQPNTEAFF. The CDR3 DNA reads TGTGCCAGCCCGAAGATCGGACAGCCGAACACTGAAGCTTTCTTT.